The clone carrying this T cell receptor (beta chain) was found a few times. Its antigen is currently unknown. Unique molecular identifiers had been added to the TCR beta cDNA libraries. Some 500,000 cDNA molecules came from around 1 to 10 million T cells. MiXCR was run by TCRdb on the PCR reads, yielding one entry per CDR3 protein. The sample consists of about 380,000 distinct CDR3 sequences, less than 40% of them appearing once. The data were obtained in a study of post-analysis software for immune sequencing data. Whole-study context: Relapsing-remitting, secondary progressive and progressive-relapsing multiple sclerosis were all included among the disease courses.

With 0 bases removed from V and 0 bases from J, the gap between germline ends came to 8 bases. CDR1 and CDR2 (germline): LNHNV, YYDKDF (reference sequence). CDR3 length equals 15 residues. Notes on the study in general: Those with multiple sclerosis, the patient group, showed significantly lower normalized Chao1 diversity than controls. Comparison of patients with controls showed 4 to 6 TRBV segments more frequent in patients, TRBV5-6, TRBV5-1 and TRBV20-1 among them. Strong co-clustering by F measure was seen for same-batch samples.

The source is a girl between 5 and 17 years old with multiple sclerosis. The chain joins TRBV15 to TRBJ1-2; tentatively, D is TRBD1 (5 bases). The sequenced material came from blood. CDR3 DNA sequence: TGTGCCACCAGCAGAGAGGCAGGGACTAACTATGGCTACACCTTC. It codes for CATSREAGTNYGYTF.